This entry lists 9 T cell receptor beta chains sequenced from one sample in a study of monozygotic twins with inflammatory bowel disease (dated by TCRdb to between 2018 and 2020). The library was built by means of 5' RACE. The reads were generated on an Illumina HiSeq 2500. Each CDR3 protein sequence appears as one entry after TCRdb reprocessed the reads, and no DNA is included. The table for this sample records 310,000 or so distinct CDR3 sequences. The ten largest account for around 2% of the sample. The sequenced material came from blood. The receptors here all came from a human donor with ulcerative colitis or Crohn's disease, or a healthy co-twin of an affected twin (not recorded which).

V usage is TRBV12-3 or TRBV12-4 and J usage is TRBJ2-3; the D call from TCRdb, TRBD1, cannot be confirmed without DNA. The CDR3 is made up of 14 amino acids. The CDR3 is CASSPSGGPDTQYF.

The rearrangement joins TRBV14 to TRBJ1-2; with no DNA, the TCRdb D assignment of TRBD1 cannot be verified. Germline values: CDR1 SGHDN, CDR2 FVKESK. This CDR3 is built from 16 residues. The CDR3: CASSQDPQGANYGYTF.

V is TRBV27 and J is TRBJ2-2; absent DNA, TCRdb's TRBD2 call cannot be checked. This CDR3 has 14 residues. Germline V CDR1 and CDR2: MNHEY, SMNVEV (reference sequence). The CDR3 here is CASRLGPNTGELFF.

This chain's CDR3 is CSNLAVTYNEQFF. V gene TRBV20-1 combines with J gene TRBJ2-1; checking the TCRdb D call of TRBD2 is not possible without DNA. The germline V gene has CDR1 DFQATT and CDR2 SNEGSKA (reference sequence). The CDR3 is made up of 13 amino acids.

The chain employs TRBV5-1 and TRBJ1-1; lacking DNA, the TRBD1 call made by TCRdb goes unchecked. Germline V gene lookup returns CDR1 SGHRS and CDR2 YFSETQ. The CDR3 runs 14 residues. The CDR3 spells CASLHGTGNTEAFF.

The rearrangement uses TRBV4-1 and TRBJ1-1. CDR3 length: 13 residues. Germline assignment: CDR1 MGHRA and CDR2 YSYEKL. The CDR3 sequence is CASSQVQYTEAFF.

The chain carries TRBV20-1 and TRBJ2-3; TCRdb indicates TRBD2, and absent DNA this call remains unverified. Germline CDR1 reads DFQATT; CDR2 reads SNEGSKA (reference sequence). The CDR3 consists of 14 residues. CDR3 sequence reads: CSARGRGGTDTQYF.

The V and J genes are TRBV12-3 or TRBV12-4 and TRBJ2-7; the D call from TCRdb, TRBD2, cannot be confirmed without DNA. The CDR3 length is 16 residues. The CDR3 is CASSPLAGFSTYEQYF.

The chain's CDR3 is CASGPQGRVGNEQFF. This sequence joins TRBV12-5 and TRBJ2-1; the TRBD1 assignment by TCRdb is unverifiable without DNA. The V gene's germline CDR1 is LGHNT and CDR2 FRNRAP. This CDR3 contains 15 residues.